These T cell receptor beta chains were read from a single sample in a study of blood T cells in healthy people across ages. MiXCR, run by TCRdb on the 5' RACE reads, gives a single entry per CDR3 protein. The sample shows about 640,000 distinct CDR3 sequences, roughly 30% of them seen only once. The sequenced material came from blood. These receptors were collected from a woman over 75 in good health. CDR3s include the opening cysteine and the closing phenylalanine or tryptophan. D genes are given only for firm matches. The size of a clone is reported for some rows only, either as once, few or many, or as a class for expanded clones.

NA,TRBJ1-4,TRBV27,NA,TGTGCCAGCCGACGTGGAAGGGGTGAGGAAAAACTGTTTTTT,CASRRGRGEEKLFF
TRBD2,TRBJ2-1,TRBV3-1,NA,TGTGCCAGCAGCCACTGGACTAGCGGAGATGAGCAGTTCTTC,CASSHWTSGDEQFF
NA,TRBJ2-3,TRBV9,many,TGTGCCAGCAGCGTAGTGCCCAATACCCCCACAGATACGCAGTATTTT,CASSVVPNTPTDTQYF
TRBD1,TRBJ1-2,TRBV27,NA,TGTGCCAGCAGTTTGACAGGGGGCCTCCTCGAATTCTATGGCTACACCTTC,CASSLTGGLLEFYGYTF
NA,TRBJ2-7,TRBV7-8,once,TGTGCCAGCAGTCCCCATCAGGGGGGGATTTACGAGCAGTACTTC,CASSPHQGGIYEQYF
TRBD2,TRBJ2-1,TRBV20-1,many,TGCAGTGCTAGCCGGGGGGGGGGCTCCTACAATGAGCAGTTCTTC,CSASRGGGSYNEQFF
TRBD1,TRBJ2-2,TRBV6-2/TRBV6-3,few,TGTGCCAGCAGTTTACAGGGGGGGAACACCGGGGAGCTGTTTTTT,CASSLQGGNTGELFF
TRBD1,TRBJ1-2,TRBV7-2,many,TGTGCCAGCAGCATCGACAGGGGGGGTGGCTACACCTTC,CASSIDRGGGYTF
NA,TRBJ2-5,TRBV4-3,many,TGCGCCAGCAGCCCCCGGGACCTAATGGGCGAGACCCAGTACTTC,CASSPRDLMGETQYF
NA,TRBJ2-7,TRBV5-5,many,TGTGCCAGCAGCTTGGCGGACATCTCCTACGAGCAGTACTTC,CASSLADISYEQYF
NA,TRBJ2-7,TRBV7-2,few,TGTGCCAGCAGCTTAAATCCGGGCGGCTACGAGCAGTACTTC,CASSLNPGGYEQYF
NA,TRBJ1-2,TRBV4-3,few,TGCGCCAGCAGCCAAGCGGGGGGAAGCTATGGCTACACCTTC,CASSQAGGSYGYTF
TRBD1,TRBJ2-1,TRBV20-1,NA,TGCAGTGCTAGAGGCTCCGGGACAGATATGGTTTACAATGAGCAGTTCTTC,CSARGSGTDMVYNEQFF
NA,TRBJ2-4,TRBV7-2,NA,TGTGCCAGCAGCTTCGGCGGGCAAAACATTCAGTACTTC,CASSFGGQNIQYF
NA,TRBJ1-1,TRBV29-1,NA,TGCAGCCCCTATGGTGAAGAGGGGAACACTGAAGCTTTCTTT,CSPYGEEGNTEAFF
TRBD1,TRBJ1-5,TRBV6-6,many,TGTGCCAGTAGACAGGGGGTGATTCAGCCCCAGCATTTT,CASRQGVIQPQHF
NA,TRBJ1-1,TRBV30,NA,TGTGCCTGGAGGGGGCTGCCCCACACTGAAGCTTTCTTT,CAWRGLPHTEAFF
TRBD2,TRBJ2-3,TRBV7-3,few,TGTGCCAGCAGCTTAATTGGCGGGGGGCCAGATACGCAGTATTTT,CASSLIGGGPDTQYF
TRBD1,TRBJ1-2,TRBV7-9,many,TGTGCCAGCAGCTTAGAAGCTTCAGGGGGCCATGGCTACACCTTC,CASSLEASGGHGYTF
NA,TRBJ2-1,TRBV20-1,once,TGCAGTGCCACTTTAGGGGGGAATGAGCAGTTCTTC,CSATLGGNEQFF
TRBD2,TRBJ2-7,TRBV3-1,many,TGTGCCAGCAGCCCCAGGTCGACTAGCGGCCCCTACGAGCAGTACTTC,CASSPRSTSGPYEQYF
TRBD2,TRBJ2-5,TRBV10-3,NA,TGTGCCATCAGCGCCCCGACGAGCGGGGGCCATCCTGGGCAGTACTTC,CAISAPTSGGHPGQYF
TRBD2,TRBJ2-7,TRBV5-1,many,TGCGCCAGCAGCCCGGGGGGGCAGCCGACCGAGCAGTACTTC,CASSPGGQPTEQYF
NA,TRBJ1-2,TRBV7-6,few,TGTGCCAGCAGCTCAGCTGGGCCAAGCTATGGCTACACCTTC,CASSSAGPSYGYTF
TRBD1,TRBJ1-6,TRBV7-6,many,TGTGCCAGCACCCAAGACAGGGGGACAGTTTGGGGCTCCTATAATTCACCCCTCCACTTT,CASTQDRGTVWGSYNSPLHF
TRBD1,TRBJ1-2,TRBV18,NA,TGTGCCAGCTCACTCTCGACAGGGGACTATGGCTACACCTTC,CASSLSTGDYGYTF
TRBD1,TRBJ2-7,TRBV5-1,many,TGCGCCAGCAGCTTGGTTGGACAGGGGGCCGAGCAGTACTTC,CASSLVGQGAEQYF
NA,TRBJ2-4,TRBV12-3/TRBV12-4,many,TGTGCCAGCAGTTTAACGGGAAAAAACATTCAGTACTTC,CASSLTGKNIQYF
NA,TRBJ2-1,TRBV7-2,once,TGTGCCAGCAGCGGCGTAGCCATGGGGCAGTTCTTC,CASSGVAMGQFF
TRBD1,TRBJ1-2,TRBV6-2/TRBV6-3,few,TGTGCCAGCAGCACCGGGACAGGGGGGTTCGACTATGGCTACACCTTC,CASSTGTGGFDYGYTF
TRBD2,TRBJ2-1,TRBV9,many,TGTGCCAGCAGCGTCGCTGGACTAGCGGGGGCCATCTCCTACAATGAGCAGTTCTTC,CASSVAGLAGAISYNEQFF
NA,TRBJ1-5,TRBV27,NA,TGTGCCAGCAGTTTTCGGGCGGCCTCCGGTCAGCCCCAGCATTTT,CASSFRAASGQPQHF
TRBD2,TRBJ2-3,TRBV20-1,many,TGCAGTGCTAGAGACAGGACTAGCGGGGGTTCGACAGATACGCAGTATTTT,CSARDRTSGGSTDTQYF
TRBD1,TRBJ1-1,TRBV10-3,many,TGTGCCACCGTCTCCGGGACAGCTAATGAAGCTTTCTTT,CATVSGTANEAFF
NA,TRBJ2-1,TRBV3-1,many,TGTGCCAGCAGCCTCGGGACGGGGACGCACAATGAGCAGTTCTTC,CASSLGTGTHNEQFF